These 15 T cell receptor beta chains share one sample of origin, sequenced in a study of follicular helper T cells after annual influenza vaccination. Generated by immunoSEQ multiplex PCR, the TCRdb table keeps only in-frame clones and is missing some. The repertoire has about 5,800 clones, about 82% of them found once; the top ten carry around 1.1%. Documented time point: 2015-2016 season, pre-vaccination. The specimen was CXCR5+ CD38- circulating T follicular helper cells from blood, collected on the day of influenza vaccination. The subset is: circulating Tfh, non-naive CD4+CXCR5+PD-1+ (ICOS+CD38+ or ICOS-CD38-). The receptor source for this set is an adult who received the influenza vaccine.

Only one count was recorded for this clone. V and J are TRBV14 and TRBJ2-7, with TRBD2 matching over 11 bases. V was clipped by 4 bases and J by 3 bases; unmatched bases: 8. Germline-derived CDR1 and CDR2 are SGHDN and FVKESK. This CDR3 has 16 residues. The CDR3 sequence is CASSPRLAGINYEQYF. The CDR3 DNA is TGTGCCAGCAGCCCACGACTAGCGGGAATAAACTACGAGCAGTACTTC.

The chain recombines TRBV19 with TRBJ2-7; 8 positions match TRBD2. Per the germline V gene, CDR1 is LNHDA and CDR2 is SQIVND (reference sequence). The CDR3 consists of 13 residues. V shed 4 bases and J 6 bases; nucleotides not matched to a gene: 5. CDR3 sequence reads: CASSTGLVAEQYF. As DNA, the CDR3 is TGTGCCAGTAGTACGGGACTAGTGGCCGAGCAGTACTTC.

Comments on this clone: Other DNA variants within this sample encode the same CDR3. V is TRBV6-6 and J is TRBJ2-7; D is unclear. Germline CDR1 reads MNHNY; CDR2 reads SVGAGI (reference sequence). This CDR3 has 14 residues. The V gene lost 5 bases and the J gene lost 1 base, with 12 bases spanning the gap. CDR3: CASSQDKWSYEQYF. The CDR3 nucleotides are TGTGCCAGCAGTCAGGATAAGTGGTCCTACGAGCAGTACTTC.

This chain connects TRBV6-1 to TRBJ2-7; 9 positions match TRBD1. The trim removed 4 bases at V and 5 bases at J, leaving 6 bases unmatched. This CDR3 has 14 amino acids. Germline V gene sequence: CDR1 MNHNS, CDR2 SASEGT. The DNA of the CDR3 is TGTGCCAGCAGTGCCCGGGACAGGGACCACGAGCAGTACTTC. It encodes CASSARDRDHEQYF.

The chain joins TRBV28 to TRBJ1-5; TRBD1 agrees at 7 bases. J lost 2 bases, V lost 9 bases, and 7 bases had no gene match. Germline V lookup: CDR1 MDHEN, CDR2 SYDVKM. This CDR3 contains 14 residues. Here the CDR3 DNA reads TGTGCCAGTGATACAGGGGTGCGCAATCAGCCCCAGCATTTT. It codes for CASDTGVRNQPQHF. The full variable domain, in which reference TRBV28 and TRBJ1-5 provide the parts outside the CDR3, is DVKVTQSSRYLVKRTGEKVFLECVQDMDHENMFWYRQDPGLGLRLIYFSYDVKMKEKGDIPEGYSVSREKKERFSLILESASTNQTSMYLCASDTGVRNQPQHFGDGTRLSIL.

The CDR3 region has the DNA TGTGCCAGCGACCCGGGCACTGAAGCTTTCTTT. Protein sequence: CASDPGTEAFF. This chain links TRBV6-6 with TRBJ1-1; D is unclear. The CDR3 is 11 residues long. In germline, CDR1 is MNHNY, CDR2 SVGAGI (reference sequence). V lost 8 bases to trimming and J lost 4 bases, with 8 bases between them.

The chain has TRBV5-1 and TRBJ2-7; tentatively, D is TRBD1 (5 bases). CDR1 is SGHRS, CDR2 YFSETQ, per germline. The V and J ends lost 2 bases and 0 bases respectively, with 6 bases between them. This CDR3 region has 13 residues. The CDR3 DNA reads as TGCGCCAGCAGCTTACAGGACTCCTACGAGCAGTACTTC. Residues: CASSLQDSYEQYF.

The J gene is TRBJ2-1, the V gene TRBV9, with unresolved D. CDR3 length: 15 amino acids. CDR1 and CDR2 from the germline V gene are SGDLS and YYNGEE. The V and J ends lost 0 bases and 4 bases respectively, with 11 bases between them. CDR3 DNA sequence: TGTGCCAGCAGCGTAGGAGCCCCTCCTTACAATGAGCAGTTCTTC. Its translation is CASSVGAPPYNEQFF.

V and J are TRBV10-3 and TRBJ1-2; 9 positions agree with TRBD1. J gave up 8 bases and V 1 base, and 5 bases lay outside the gene matches. CDR3 length: 14 residues. Germline CDR1 ENHRY, CDR2 SYGVKD. CDR3 DNA: TGTGCCATCAGTGAGTGGGACAGGGAGAGCGGCTACACCTTC. It is translated as CAISEWDRESGYTF.

V usage is TRBV4-3 and J usage is TRBJ2-1; D remains ambiguous. This CDR3 comprises 15 residues. Trimming shortened V by 0 bases and J by 10 bases, and 16 bases separated the two germline ends. CDR1 is LGHNA, CDR2 YSLEER, per germline. The CDR3 sequence is CASSQDWRAESEQFF. In nucleotides, the CDR3 is TGCGCCAGCAGCCAAGATTGGCGTGCGGAGAGCGAGCAGTTCTTC.

The chain has TRBV2 and TRBJ1-1; D ambiguous. Trimming shortened V by 1 base and J by 1 base, and 4 bases separated the two germline ends. CDR1 and CDR2 (germline): SNHLY, FYNNEI. CDR3 length equals 13 residues. CDR3 region: CASSEDRNTEAFF. The CDR3 coding sequence is TGTGCCAGCAGTGAAGACAGGAACACTGAAGCTTTCTTT.

Only one count was recorded for this clone. The V gene is TRBV18, the J gene TRBJ2-3, with D uncertain. The germline V and J ends were trimmed by 3 bases and 2 bases, with 6 bases remaining between them. Germline-derived CDR1 and CDR2 are KGHSH and LQKENI. CDR3 length equals 13 residues. CDR3 bases: TGTGCCAGCTCACCGACTTACACAGATACGCAGTATTTT. The encoded protein is CASSPTYTDTQYF.

The CDR3 DNA follows: TGTGCCAGCAGCTTCCGGGCGGGAAAACTGTTTTTT. It yields the protein CASSFRAGKLFF. The V and J genes are TRBV7-3 and TRBJ1-4; D gene unclear. This CDR3 region has 12 residues. V lost 3 bases, J lost 10 bases, and 9 bases lay in between. Germline lookup yields CDR1 SGHTA and CDR2 FQGTGA.

The chain employs TRBV18 and TRBJ2-5; D might be TRBD1 or TRBD2, each matching 5 bases. Germline V gene data show CDR1 as KGHSH and CDR2 as LQKENI. V dropped 0 bases and J dropped 5 bases, with 13 bases sitting between them. This CDR3 has 15 amino acids. The CDR3, as DNA: TGTGCCAGCTCACCACCTCTGTCCTGGGGGGAGACCCAGTACTTC. Translation: CASSPPLSWGETQYF.

The rearrangement links TRBV7-2 to TRBJ1-5, with TRBD1 matching 7 bases. CDR1 and CDR2 from the germline V gene are SGHTA and FQGNSA. V shed 1 base and J 3 bases; nucleotides not matched to a gene: 3. This CDR3 has 15 residues. The CDR3 bases are TGTGCCAGCAGCTTAGTGGGGACAGCCAATCAGCCCCAGCATTTT. Translated: CASSLVGTANQPQHF.